This TCR beta chain stems from a study of regulatory T cells in long-lasting Graves disease. Study-wide results and limits: There was favoring of TRBV28, TRBJ1-2 and TRBJ2-5 in persistent disease.

This clonotype appeared many times. Its antigen is unidentified. Time point specified: newly diagnosed GD, antithyroid drugs for less than 3 months. Isolated PBMC RNA provided the starting material for the TCR library. Arm-PCR with iRepertoire HTBI primers amplified the CDR3 regions for these TCR beta libraries. TCRdb re-called the multiplex PCR reads with MiXCR, one entry per CDR3 protein. This sample has fewer than 500,000 distinct CDR3 sequences, with roughly 15% found just once. The V and J ends lost 1 base and 8 bases, in that order; junction bases with no gene match: 13. The CDR3 has 17 amino acids. CDR1 is PRHDT and CDR2 is FYEKMQ in the germline V gene (reference sequence). The sample also formed part of further work on T cells in Graves' hyperthyroidism and ophthalmopathy. Per that paper: Exclusion criteria comprised uncontrolled infection, other autoimmune disease, pregnancy or lactation. A first-round RT-PCR of the TCR CDR3 used the HTBI primer set.

The sequence was obtained from a middle-aged man with Graves disease. This sequence joins TRBV13 and TRBJ2-1, with 8 nucleotides matching TRBD1. The starting material was peripheral blood mononuclear cells (PBMCs), obtained at new diagnosis, from a patient treated with antithyroid drugs. The CDR3 DNA sequence: TGTGCCAGCAGCTTAGTTCTGGGACAGGCTATATTTGATGAGCAGTTCTTC. This gives the protein CASSLVLGQAIFDEQFF.